This T cell receptor beta chain was sequenced during a study of blood T cell repertoires in COVID-19. At the level of the study: T cells, B-cell-depleted T cells, or PBMCs provided the cDNA or gDNA that served as material.

In the original processing: Scientists estimated how many nucleated cells there were by amplifying reference gene primers. Clones were read by immunoSEQ multiplex PCR, and TCRdb kept only the in-frame ones, dropping some. The V and J calls and the clone size are those of that table, but D and trimming were determined from the DNA. Of under 300,000 clones listed, more than 70% were seen once; the top ten hold approximately 13%. V was clipped by 4 bases and J by 5 bases; unmatched bases: 8. Germline V gene sequence: CDR1 MNHEY, CDR2 SVGAGI. This CDR3 is built from 16 residues. Sequencing was carried out using peripheral blood. The TCR comes from a man older than 75 with acute or convalescent COVID-19. V gene TRBV6-5 combines with J gene TRBJ1-4; 9 bases are a match to TRBD1. The CDR3 here is CASSWGTGNGNEKLFF. The DNA of the CDR3 is TGTGCCAGCAGTTGGGGGACAGGGAACGGGAATGAAAAACTGTTTTTT.